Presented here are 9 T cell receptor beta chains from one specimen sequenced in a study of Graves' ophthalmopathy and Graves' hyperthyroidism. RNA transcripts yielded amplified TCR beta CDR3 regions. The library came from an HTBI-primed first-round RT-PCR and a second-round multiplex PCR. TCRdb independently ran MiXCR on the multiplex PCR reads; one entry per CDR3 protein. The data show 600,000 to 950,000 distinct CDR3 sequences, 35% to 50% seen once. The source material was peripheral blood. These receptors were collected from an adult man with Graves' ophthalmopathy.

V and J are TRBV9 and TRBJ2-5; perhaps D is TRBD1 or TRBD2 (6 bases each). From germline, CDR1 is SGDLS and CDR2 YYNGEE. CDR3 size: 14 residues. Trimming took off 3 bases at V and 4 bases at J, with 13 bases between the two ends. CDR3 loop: CASSASKGGETQYF. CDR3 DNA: TGTGCCAGCAGCGCCAGCAAGGGGGGAGAGACCCAGTACTTC.

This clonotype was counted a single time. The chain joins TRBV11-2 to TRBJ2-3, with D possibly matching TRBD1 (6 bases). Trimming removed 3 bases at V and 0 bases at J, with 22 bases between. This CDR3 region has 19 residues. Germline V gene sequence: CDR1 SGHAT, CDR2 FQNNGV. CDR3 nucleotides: TGTGCCAGCAGCTTCTCCCTCCTTAACAGGGTTCTAAGCACAGATACGCAGTATTTT. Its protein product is CASSFSLLNRVLSTDTQYF.

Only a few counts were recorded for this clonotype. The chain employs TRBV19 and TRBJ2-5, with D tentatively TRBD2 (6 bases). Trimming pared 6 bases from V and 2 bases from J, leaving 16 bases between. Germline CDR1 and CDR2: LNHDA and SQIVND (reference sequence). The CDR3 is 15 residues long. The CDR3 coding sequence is TGTGCCAGTAGCCCTGGGGGGTTGGCTCAAGAGACCCAGTACTTC. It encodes CASSPGGLAQETQYF.

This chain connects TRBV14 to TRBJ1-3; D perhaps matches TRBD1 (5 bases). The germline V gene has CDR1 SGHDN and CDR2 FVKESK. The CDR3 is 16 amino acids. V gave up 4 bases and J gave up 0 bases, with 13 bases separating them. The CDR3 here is CASSLGASYSGNTIYF. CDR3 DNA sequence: TGTGCCAGCAGCCTTGGGGCTTCTTACTCTGGAAACACCATATATTTT. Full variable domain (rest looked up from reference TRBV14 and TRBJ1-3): EAGVTQFPSHSVIEKGQTVTLRCDPISGHDNLYWYRRVMGKEIKFLLHFVKESKQDESGMPNNRFLAERTGGTYSTLKVQPAELEDSGVYFCASSLGASYSGNTIYFGEGSWLTVV.

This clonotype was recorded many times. CDR3 nucleotides: TGTGCCAGCAGCTCGCCCGGGACAGGGGATGAAAAACTGTTTTTT. It encodes CASSSPGTGDEKLFF. V is TRBV7-9 and J is TRBJ1-4; 10 nucleotides align to TRBD1. In germline, CDR1 is SEHNR, CDR2 FQNEAQ (reference sequence). CDR3 length: 15 amino acids. Trimming cost V 4 bases and J 6 bases; bases outside gene matches: 5. The variable domain in full, completed from reference TRBV7-9 and TRBJ1-4, reads DTGVSQNPRHKITKRGQNVTFRCDPISEHNRLYWYRQTLGQGPEFLTYFQNEAQLEKSRLLSDRFSAERPKGSFSTLEIQRTEQGDSAMYLCASSSPGTGDEKLFFGSGTQLSVL.

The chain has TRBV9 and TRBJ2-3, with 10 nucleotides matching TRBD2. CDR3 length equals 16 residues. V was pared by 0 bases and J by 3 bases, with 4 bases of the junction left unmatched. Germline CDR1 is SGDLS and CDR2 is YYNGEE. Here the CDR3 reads CASSVESGGGTDTQYF. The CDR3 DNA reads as TGTGCCAGCAGCGTAGAAAGCGGGGGGGGTACAGATACGCAGTATTTT. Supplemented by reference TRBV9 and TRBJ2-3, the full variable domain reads DSGVTQTPKHLITATGQRVTLRCSPRSGDLSVYWYQQSLDQGLQFLIQYYNGEERAKGNILERFSAQQFPDLHSELNLSSLELGDSALYFCASSVESGGGTDTQYFGPGTRLTVL.

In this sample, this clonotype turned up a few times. The CDR3 reads CASSPDYWSSYEQYF. The DNA for the CDR3 is TGTGCCAGCAGCCCAGACTATTGGAGCTCCTACGAGCAGTACTTC. This chain connects TRBV7-9 to TRBJ2-7, with D perhaps matching TRBD2 (5 bases). Per germline, CDR1 SEHNR and CDR2 FQNEAQ (reference sequence). This CDR3 spans 15 amino acids. Trimming removed 5 bases at V and 0 bases at J, with 14 bases between.

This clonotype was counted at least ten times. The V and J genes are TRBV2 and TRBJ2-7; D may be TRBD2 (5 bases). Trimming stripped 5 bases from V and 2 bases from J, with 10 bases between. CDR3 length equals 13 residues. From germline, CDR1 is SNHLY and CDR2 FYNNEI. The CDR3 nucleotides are TGTGCCAGCAGTACCCGACTAACCTACGAGCAGTACTTC. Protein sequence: CASSTRLTYEQYF.

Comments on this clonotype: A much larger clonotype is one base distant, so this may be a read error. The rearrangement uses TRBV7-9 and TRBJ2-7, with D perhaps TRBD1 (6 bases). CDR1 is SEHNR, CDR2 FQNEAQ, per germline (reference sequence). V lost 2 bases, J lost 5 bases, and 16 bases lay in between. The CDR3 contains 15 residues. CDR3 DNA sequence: TGTGCCAGCAGCTTATTCGCTTTGGGGGCCCACGAGCAGTACTTC. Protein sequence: CASSLFALGAHEQYF.